The subject of this entry is one T cell receptor beta chain. Antigen specificity is unknown. This CDR3 spans 12 amino acids. Germline values: CDR1 SGHTA, CDR2 FQGNSA. The sample is drawn from a study of monozygotic twins with inflammatory bowel disease. Overall study results and limits: Repertoires of patients may have been made more variable by differing immunosuppressive treatments. Distinguishing T cell subtypes was not possible. Twins with IBD had fewer clonotypes in common with others than healthy twins, particularly during disease activity.

UMIs that had a 6-nucleotide sample barcode were put in using template switching. Using the 5' RACE reads, TCRdb records one entry per CDR3 protein without DNA. The sample has about 210,000 distinct CDR3 sequences. The J gene is TRBJ1-1, the V gene TRBV7-2. The receptor's source is a human donor with ulcerative colitis or Crohn's disease, or a healthy co-twin of an affected twin (not recorded which). The material sequenced was blood. The CDR3 loop is CASSARGGVAFF.